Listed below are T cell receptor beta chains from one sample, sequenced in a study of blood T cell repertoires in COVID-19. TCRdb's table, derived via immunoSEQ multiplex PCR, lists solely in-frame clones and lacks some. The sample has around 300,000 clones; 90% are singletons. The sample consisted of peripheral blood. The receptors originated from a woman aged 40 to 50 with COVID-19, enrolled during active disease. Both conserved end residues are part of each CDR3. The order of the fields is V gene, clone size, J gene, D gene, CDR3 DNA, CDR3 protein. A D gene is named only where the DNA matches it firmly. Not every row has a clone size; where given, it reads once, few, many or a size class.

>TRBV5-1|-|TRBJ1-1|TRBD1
TGCGCCAGCAGCTCCCAGGGACAGGGTTTAACTGAAGCTTTCTTT
CASSSQGQGLTEAFF
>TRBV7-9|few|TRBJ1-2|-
TGTGCCAGCAGCCCCGGCCGGGAATTCACTTACTTC
CASSPGREFTYF
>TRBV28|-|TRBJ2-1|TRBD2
TGTGCCAGCAGCTCCCGAGCGGGAGATAATGAGCAGTTCTTC
CASSSRAGDNEQFF
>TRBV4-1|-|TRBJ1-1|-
TGCGCCAGCAGCCAAGATCCGGGGAGCACTGAAGCTTTCTTT
CASSQDPGSTEAFF
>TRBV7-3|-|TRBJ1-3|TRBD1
TGTGCCAGCAGCTCAACAGGGGATGGCGGAAACACCATATATTTT
CASSSTGDGGNTIYF
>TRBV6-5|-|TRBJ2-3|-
TGTGCCAGCAGTTACGTGGGGGGGCCCCCAGATACGCAGTATTTT
CASSYVGGPPDTQYF
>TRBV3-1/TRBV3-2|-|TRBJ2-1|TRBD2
TGTGCCAGCAGCCTAGGACTAGTCTCCTACAATGAGCAGTTCTTC
CASSLGLVSYNEQFF
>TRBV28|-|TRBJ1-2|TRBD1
TGTGCCAGCAGTTTGCCGGACAGGCTAGCTAACTATGGCTACACCTTC
CASSLPDRLANYGYTF
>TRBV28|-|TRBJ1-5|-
TGTGCCAGCAGTTTAAACAGGGCGAGCAATCAGCCCCAGCATTTT
CASSLNRASNQPQHF
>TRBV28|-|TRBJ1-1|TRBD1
TGTGCCAGCAGTTTTGGGGACAGGGCCGGTTCTCTTGAAGCTTTCTTT
CASSFGDRAGSLEAFF
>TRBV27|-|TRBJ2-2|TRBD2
TGTGCCAGCACTGATAGGGGAGGGTTTAACGGGGAGCTGTTTTTT
CASTDRGGFNGELFF
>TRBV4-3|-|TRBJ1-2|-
TGCGCCAGCAGCCAAGATGGGAGAGGGGGTAACTATGGCTACACCTTC
CASSQDGRGGNYGYTF
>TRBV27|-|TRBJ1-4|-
TGTGCCATCCGCGGGGTTGGAAAACTGTTTTTT
CAIRGVGKLFF
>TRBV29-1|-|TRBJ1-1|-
TGCAGCGTCCGGCAACAGGGTGAAGCTTTCTTT
CSVRQQGEAFF